A selection of T cell receptor beta chains follows, all from one sample in a study of blood T cell repertoires in COVID-19. Profiled with immunoSEQ multiplex PCR; TCRdb holds only in-frame clones, not every one. Among 110,000 or so clones listed, over 70% were seen once. Sequencing used peripheral blood. All receptors derive from a man in his forties or fifties with acute or convalescent COVID-19. Both conserved end residues are part of each CDR3. The order of the fields is D gene, J gene, V gene, clone size, CDR3 length, CDR3 protein, CDR3 DNA. D genes are given only for firm matches. Part of the rows lack a size; the others show once, few, many or a class for expanded clones.

>.|TRBJ1-3|TRBV30|.|14
CAWRLPGAGNTIYF
TGTGCCTGGAGATTACCAGGGGCTGGAAACACCATATATTTT
>.|TRBJ1-2|TRBV2|few|15
CASSALGPNNYGYTF
TGTGCCAGCAGTGCCCTGGGGCCAAATAACTATGGCTACACCTTC
>.|TRBJ2-1|TRBV9|.|14
CASSPKLASHEQFF
TGTGCCAGCAGCCCCAAGTTAGCATCCCATGAGCAGTTCTTC
>.|TRBJ1-1|TRBV10-2|.|14
CASRPPGSSTEAFF
TGCGCCAGCAGACCTCCGGGTTCGAGCACTGAAGCTTTCTTT
>.|TRBJ1-2|TRBV4-2|.|13
CASSQEADYGYTF
TGTGCCAGCAGCCAAGAGGCAGACTATGGCTACACCTTC
>.|TRBJ1-1|TRBV11-3|once|13
CASSSLANTEAFF
TGTGCCAGCAGCTCCCTAGCCAACACTGAAGCTTTCTTT
>.|TRBJ1-6|TRBV9|.|16
CASSVDGRARNSPLHF
TGTGCCAGCAGCGTAGACGGCAGGGCTCGAAATTCACCCCTCCACTTT
>TRBD1|TRBJ2-3|TRBV18|.|16
CASSHPGTGSTDTQYF
TGTGCCAGCTCCCACCCCGGGACAGGCTCCACAGATACGCAGTATTTT
>.|TRBJ1-1|TRBV12-3/TRBV12-4|.|13
CASTLDRNTEAFF
TGTGCCAGCACTCTAGACCGGAACACTGAAGCTTTCTTT
>TRBD2|TRBJ2-3|TRBV5-1|.|13
CASSSGTSATQYF
TGCGCCAGCAGCTCCGGGACTAGCGCTACGCAGTATTTT
>.|TRBJ1-5|TRBV29-1|.|13
CSVVAGVNQPQHF
TGCAGCGTTGTTGCGGGGGTCAATCAGCCCCAGCATTTT
>TRBD1|TRBJ1-2|TRBV6-2/TRBV6-3|.|16
CASSLAGTGWFYGYTF
TGTGCCAGCAGTCTGGCCGGGACAGGGTGGTTCTATGGCTACACCTTC
>.|TRBJ2-3|TRBV7-3|.|15
CASSLSPISTDTQYF
TGTGCCAGCAGCTTAAGTCCCATCAGCACAGATACGCAGTATTTT
>.|TRBJ2-7|TRBV28|.|15
CASSLIMAGSYEQYF
TGTGCCAGCAGTTTAATCATGGCGGGGTCCTACGAGCAGTACTTC
>.|TRBJ2-2|TRBV11-2|.|13
CASSSGWFGELFF
TGTGCCAGCAGCTCGGGGTGGTTCGGGGAGCTGTTTTTT
>.|TRBJ1-5|TRBV10-3|.|15
CAISESSYSNQPQHF
TGTGCCATCAGTGAGTCGAGCTATAGCAATCAGCCCCAGCATTTT
>TRBD1|TRBJ1-2|TRBV27|.|14
CASRRDRDSYGYTF
TGTGCCAGCAGGCGTGACCGGGACAGCTATGGCTACACCTTC
>TRBD2|TRBJ2-7|TRBV4-2|few|17
CASSQTLLGRGGYEQYF
TGTGCCAGCAGCCAGACCCTCCTGGGGCGGGGGGGCTACGAGCAGTACTTC
>.|TRBJ2-3|TRBV7-3|.|13
CASSLKSADTQYF
TGTGCCAGCAGCTTAAAATCGGCAGATACGCAGTATTTT
>.|TRBJ1-5|TRBV19|.|13
CASSIASYQPQHF
TGTGCCAGTAGTATAGCCAGTTATCAGCCCCAGCATTTT
>.|TRBJ1-4|TRBV5-6|once|16
CASSLRVFGGNEKLFF
TGTGCCAGCAGCTTAAGAGTTTTCGGGGGGAATGAAAAACTGTTTTTT
>TRBD1|TRBJ2-5|TRBV18|.|15
CASSLGTGLQETQYF
TGTGCCAGCTCTCTCGGGACAGGGCTACAAGAGACCCAGTACTTC
>.|TRBJ2-7|TRBV5-5|.|14
CASSLTGRDHEQYF
TGTGCCAGCAGCCTTACAGGGCGAGACCACGAGCAGTACTTC